The 7 T cell receptor beta chains below come from one sample, sequenced in a study of CD8 T cells in ankylosing spondylitis. General study points: Blood from ankylosing spondylitis patients appeared to carry a characteristic roughly 8-variant TCR beta motif.

These receptors' targets are unknown. TCRdb analysed the 5' RACE reads with MiXCR anew, one entry per CDR3 protein. The sample has 470,000 or so distinct CDR3 sequences, 25% to 30% seen once. The sample comprised blood, either unsorted or a sorted T cell fraction (not recorded which). All receptors derive from a male donor with ankylosing spondylitis.

The chain has TRBV11-2 and TRBJ2-1; tentatively, D is TRBD1 or TRBD2 (5 bases each). The germline gives CDR1 SGHAT, CDR2 FQNNGV. CDR3 length: 11 residues. With 5 bases removed from V and 9 bases from J, the gap between germline ends came to 8 bases. Written as DNA, the CDR3 is TGTGCCAGCAGCCCCGGGACTGAGCAGTTCTTC. Protein sequence: CASSPGTEQFF.

This clonotype has a handful of counts. The CDR3 DNA reads TGTGCCAGCAGCTTAATTGGTGGGTCCCGGGGGCAGTTCTTC. It codes for CASSLIGGSRGQFF. The chain joins TRBV11-1 to TRBJ2-1; a possible D gene is TRBD2 (5 bases). Germline-derived CDR1 and CDR2 are SGHAT and FQDESV (reference sequence). The V and J ends lost 2 bases and 12 bases respectively, with 17 bases between them. The CDR3 length is 14 residues.

The chain couples TRBV20-1 to TRBJ2-5; 7 nucleotides agree with TRBD2. The V segment lost 4 bases and the J segment 4 bases; nucleotides outside the gene matches: 6. CDR1 and CDR2 (germline): DFQATT, SNEGSKA (reference sequence). CDR3 length equals 13 residues. CDR3 amino acids: CSAISTSSETQYF. The CDR3 DNA reads TGCAGTGCTATATCGACTAGCTCAGAGACCCAGTACTTC.

In its sample, this clonotype was seen a few times. This chain connects TRBV12-3 or TRBV12-4 to TRBJ2-1; 15 bases are shared with TRBD2. This CDR3 region has 16 residues. Trimming at V came to 5 bases and at J to 8 bases, leaving 7 bases not matched to a gene. CDR3 residues: CASSPWTSGRADEQFF. CDR3 DNA sequence: TGTGCCAGCAGTCCTTGGACTAGCGGGAGGGCCGATGAGCAGTTCTTC.

In this sample, this clonotype turned up a few times. The gene calls are TRBV24-1 and TRBJ2-5; D may correspond to TRBD1 or TRBD2 (5 bases each). The CDR3 is made up of 17 amino acids. Germline V lookup: CDR1 KGHDR, CDR2 SFDVKD. Trimming removed 6 bases from V and 2 bases from J, with 21 bases in between. Here the CDR3 reads CATSSGTVGWIQETQYF. CDR3 coding DNA: TGTGCCACCAGTTCCGGGACGGTGGGTTGGATACAAGAGACCCAGTACTTC.

The chain couples TRBV2 to TRBJ1-6, with D unresolved. The CDR3 is made up of 12 amino acids. Per germline, CDR1 SNHLY and CDR2 FYNNEI. V was pared by 3 bases and J by 7 bases, with 4 bases between. In DNA form, the CDR3 reads TGTGCCAGCAGTGACGACAATTCACCCCTCCACTTT. It encodes CASSDDNSPLHF.

The V and J genes are TRBV20-1 and TRBJ1-1; tentative D call: TRBD1 (5 bases). Between the trimmed V and J ends, which lost 3 bases and 3 bases, there was a span of 14 bases. The CDR3 runs 14 residues. Germline CDR1 reads DFQATT; CDR2 reads SNEGSKA (reference sequence). CDR3 region: CSARKSGVDTEAFF. The CDR3 nucleotides are TGCAGTGCTAGGAAGTCGGGGGTTGACACTGAAGCTTTCTTT.